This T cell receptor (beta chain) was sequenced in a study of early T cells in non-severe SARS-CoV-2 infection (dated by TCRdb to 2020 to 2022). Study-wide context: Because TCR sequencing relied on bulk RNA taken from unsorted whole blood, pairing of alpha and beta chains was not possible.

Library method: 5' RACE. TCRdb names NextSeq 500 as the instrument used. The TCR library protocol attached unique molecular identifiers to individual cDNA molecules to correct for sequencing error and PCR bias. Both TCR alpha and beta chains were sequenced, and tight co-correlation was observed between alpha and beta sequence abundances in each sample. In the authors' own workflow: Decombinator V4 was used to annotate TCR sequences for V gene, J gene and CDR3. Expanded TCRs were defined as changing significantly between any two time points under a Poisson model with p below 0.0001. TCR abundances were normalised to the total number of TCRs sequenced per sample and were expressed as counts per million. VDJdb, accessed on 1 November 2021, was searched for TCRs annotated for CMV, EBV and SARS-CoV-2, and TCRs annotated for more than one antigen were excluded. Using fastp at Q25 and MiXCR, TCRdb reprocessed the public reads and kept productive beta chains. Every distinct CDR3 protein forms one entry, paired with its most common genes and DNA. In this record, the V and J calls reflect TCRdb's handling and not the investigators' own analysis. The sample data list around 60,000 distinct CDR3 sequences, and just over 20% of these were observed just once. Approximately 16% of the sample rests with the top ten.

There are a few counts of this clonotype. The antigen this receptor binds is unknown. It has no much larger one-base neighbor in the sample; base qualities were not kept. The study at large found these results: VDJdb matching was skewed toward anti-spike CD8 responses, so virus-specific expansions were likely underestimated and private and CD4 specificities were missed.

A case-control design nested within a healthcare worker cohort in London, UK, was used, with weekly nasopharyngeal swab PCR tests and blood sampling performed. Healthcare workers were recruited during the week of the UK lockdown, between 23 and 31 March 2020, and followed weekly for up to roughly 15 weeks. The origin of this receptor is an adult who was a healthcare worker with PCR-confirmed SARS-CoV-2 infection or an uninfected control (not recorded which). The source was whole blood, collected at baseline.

Here the CDR3 is given as CASSLEGLPGPYNEQFF. The DNA sequence is TGTGCCAGCAGCTTAGAGGGCCTCCCAGGGCCCTACAATGAGCAGTTCTTC. Here the chain combines TRBV11-2 and TRBJ2-1, with TRBD1 perhaps the D gene, on 5 matching bases. The CDR3 runs 17 amino acids, cysteine and phenylalanine included. The entry retains the CDR3 DNA only, 51 bases that are in frame from base 1. Deletion took 0 bases off V and 2 bases off J, with a span of 14 bases between the germline ends. CDR1 and CDR2 were assigned from the germline V gene as SGHAT and FQNNGV.